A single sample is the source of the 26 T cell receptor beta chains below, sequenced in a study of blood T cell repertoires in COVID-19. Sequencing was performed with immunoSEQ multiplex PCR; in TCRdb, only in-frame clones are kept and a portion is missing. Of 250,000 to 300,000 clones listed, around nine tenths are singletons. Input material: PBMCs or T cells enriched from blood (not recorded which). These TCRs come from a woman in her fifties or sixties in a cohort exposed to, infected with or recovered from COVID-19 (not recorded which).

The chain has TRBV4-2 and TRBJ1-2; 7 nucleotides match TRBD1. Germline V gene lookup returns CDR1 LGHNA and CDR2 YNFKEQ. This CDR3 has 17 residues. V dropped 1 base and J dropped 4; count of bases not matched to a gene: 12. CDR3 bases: TGTGCCAGCAGCCAAGCCCACGGGACAGCCTCCTCCTATGGCTACACCTTC. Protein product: CASSQAHGTASSYGYTF.

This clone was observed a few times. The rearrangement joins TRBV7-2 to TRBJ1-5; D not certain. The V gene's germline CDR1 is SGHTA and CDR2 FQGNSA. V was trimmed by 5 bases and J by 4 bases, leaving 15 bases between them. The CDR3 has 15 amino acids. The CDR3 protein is CASSPGGFLNQPQHF. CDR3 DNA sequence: TGTGCCAGCAGCCCCGGCGGGTTCCTAAATCAGCCCCAGCATTTT.

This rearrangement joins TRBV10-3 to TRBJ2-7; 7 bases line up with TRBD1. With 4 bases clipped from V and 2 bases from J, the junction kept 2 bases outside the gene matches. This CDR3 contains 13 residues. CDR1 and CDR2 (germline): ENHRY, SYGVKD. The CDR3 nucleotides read TGTGCCATCAGTGTCGGGACAGCCTACGAGCAGTACTTC. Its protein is CAISVGTAYEQYF.

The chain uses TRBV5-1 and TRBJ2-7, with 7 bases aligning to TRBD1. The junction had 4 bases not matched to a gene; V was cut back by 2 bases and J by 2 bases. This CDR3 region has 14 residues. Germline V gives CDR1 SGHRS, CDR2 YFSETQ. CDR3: CASSLQGMPYEQYF. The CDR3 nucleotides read TGCGCCAGCAGCTTACAGGGGATGCCCTACGAGCAGTACTTC.

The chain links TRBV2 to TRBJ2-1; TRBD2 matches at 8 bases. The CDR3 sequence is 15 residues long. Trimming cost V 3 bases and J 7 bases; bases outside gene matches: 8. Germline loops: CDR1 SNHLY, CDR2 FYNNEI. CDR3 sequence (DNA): TGTGCCAGCAGTGACAAGCTAGCGGGCCAAAATGAGCAGTTCTTC. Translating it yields CASSDKLAGQNEQFF.

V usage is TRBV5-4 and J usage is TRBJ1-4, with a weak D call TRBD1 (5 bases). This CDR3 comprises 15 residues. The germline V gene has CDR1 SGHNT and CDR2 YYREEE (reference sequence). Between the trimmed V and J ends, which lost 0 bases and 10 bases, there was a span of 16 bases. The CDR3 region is CASSLDRGTSGKLFF. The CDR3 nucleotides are TGTGCCAGCAGCTTGGATCGGGGGACCTCTGGAAAACTGTTTTTT.

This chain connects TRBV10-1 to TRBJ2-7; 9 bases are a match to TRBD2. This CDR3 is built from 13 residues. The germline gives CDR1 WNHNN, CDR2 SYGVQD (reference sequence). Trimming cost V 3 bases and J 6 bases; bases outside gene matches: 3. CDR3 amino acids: CASSEAGGSEQYF. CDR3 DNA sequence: TGCGCCAGCAGTGAAGCGGGAGGCAGCGAGCAGTACTTC.

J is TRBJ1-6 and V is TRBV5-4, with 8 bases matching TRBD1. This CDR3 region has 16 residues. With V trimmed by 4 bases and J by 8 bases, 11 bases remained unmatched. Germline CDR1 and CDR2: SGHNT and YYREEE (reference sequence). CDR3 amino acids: CASSRTGQGNHSPLHF. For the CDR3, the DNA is TGTGCCAGCAGCCGAACTGGACAGGGCAATCATTCACCCCTCCACTTT.

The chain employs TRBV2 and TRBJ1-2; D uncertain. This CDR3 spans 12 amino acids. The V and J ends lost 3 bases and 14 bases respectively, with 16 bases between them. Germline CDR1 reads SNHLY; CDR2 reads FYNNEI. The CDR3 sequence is CASSDLLMSGTF. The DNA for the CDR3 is TGTGCCAGCAGTGATTTGCTTATGTCGGGGACCTTC.

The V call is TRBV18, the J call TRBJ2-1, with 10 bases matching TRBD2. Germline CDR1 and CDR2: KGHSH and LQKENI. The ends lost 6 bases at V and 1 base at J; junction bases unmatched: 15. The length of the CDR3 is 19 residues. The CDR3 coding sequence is TGTGCCAGCTCGTCTACTGCGGGTCTAGCGGGGGCATCCTACAATGAGCAGTTCTTC. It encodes CASSSTAGLAGASYNEQFF.

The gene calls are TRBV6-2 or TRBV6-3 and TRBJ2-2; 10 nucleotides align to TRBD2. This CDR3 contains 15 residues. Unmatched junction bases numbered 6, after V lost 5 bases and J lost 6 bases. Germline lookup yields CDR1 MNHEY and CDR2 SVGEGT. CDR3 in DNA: TGTGCCAGCAGTAATTCTCTAGCGGGAGCCGGGGAGCTGTTTTTT. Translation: CASSNSLAGAGELFF.

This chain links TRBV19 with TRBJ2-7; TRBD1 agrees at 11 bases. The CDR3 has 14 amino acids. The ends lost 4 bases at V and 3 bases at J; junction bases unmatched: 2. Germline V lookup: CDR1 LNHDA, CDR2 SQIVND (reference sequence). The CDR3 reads CASSKGQGVYEQYF. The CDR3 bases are TGTGCCAGTAGTAAGGGACAGGGGGTCTACGAGCAGTACTTC. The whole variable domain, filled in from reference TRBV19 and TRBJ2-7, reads DGGITQSPKYLFRKEGQNVTLSCEQNLNHDAMYWYRQDPGQGLRLIYYSQIVNDFQKGDIAEGYSVSREKKESFPLTVTSAQKNPTAFYLCASSKGQGVYEQYFGPGTRLTVT.

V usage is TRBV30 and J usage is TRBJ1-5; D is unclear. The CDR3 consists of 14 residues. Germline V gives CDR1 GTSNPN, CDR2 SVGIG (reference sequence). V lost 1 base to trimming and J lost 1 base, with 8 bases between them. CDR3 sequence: CAWSGLGSNQPQHF. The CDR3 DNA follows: TGTGCCTGGAGTGGTCTGGGCAGCAATCAGCCCCAGCATTTT.

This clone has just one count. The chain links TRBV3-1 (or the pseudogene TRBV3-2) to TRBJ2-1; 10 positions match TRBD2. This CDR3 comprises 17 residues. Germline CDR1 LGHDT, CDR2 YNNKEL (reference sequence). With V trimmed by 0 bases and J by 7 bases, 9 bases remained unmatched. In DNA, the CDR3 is TGTGCCAGCAGCCAAGAAGAGCGGGAGGGCCGAAAAAATGAGCAGTTCTTC. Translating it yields CASSQEEREGRKNEQFF.

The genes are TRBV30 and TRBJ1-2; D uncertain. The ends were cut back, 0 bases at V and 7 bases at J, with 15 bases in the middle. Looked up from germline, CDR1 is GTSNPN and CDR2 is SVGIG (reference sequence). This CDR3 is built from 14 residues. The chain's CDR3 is CAWSVLTGTAGYTF. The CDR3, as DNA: TGTGCCTGGAGTGTACTTACGGGAACGGCTGGCTACACCTTC.

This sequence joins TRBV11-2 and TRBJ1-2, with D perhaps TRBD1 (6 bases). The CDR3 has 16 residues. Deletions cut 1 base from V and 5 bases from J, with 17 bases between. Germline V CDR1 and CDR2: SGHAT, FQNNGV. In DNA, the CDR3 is TGTGCCAGCAGCTTAGTAACGAACAGGGCAGTGTATGGCTACACCTTC. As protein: CASSLVTNRAVYGYTF.

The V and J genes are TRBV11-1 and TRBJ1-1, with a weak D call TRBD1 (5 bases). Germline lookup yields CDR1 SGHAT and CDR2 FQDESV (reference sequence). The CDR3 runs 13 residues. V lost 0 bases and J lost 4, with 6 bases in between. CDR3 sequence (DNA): TGTGCCAGCAGCTTAGCGGGGGGCACTGAAGCTTTCTTT. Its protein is CASSLAGGTEAFF.

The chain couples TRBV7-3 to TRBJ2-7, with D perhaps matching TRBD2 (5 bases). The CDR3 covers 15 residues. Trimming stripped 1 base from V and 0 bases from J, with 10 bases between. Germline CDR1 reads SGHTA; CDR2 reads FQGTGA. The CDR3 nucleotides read TGTGCCAGCAGCTTAAACCCTGGGAGCTCCTACGAGCAGTACTTC. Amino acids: CASSLNPGSSYEQYF.

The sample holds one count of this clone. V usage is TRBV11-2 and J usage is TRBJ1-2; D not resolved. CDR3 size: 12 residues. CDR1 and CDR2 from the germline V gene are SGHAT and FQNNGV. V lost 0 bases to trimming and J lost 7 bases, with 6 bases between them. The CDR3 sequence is CASSLEGSGYTF. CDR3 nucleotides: TGTGCCAGCAGCTTAGAGGGCAGTGGCTACACCTTC. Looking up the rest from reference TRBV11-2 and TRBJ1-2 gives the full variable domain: EAGVAQSPRYKIIEKRQSVAFWCNPISGHATLYWYQQILGQGPKLLIQFQNNGVVDDSQLPKDRFSAERLKGVDSTLKIQPAKLEDSAVYLCASSLEGSGYTFGSGTRLTVV.

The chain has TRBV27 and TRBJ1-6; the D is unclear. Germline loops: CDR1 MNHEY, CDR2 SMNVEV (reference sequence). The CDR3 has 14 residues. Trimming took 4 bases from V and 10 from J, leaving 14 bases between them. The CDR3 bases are TGTGCCAGCAGTTCCGAGTCGGGGAACTCACCCCTCCACTTT. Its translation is CASSSESGNSPLHF.

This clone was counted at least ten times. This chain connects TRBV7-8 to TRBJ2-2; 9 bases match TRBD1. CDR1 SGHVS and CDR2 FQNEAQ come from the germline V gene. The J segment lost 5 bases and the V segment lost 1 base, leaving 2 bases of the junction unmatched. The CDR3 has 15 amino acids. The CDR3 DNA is TGTGCCAGCAGCTTAGAACAGGGGGCGACCGGGGAGCTGTTTTTT. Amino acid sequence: CASSLEQGATGELFF.

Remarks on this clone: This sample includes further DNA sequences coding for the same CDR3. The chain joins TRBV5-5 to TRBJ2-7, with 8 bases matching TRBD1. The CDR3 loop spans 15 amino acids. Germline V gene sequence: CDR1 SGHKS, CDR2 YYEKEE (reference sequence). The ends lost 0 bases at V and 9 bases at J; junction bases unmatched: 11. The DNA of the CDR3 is TGTGCCAGCAGCTTGGTTGGTCAGGGGGCGCGGGGGCAGTACTTC. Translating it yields CASSLVGQGARGQYF. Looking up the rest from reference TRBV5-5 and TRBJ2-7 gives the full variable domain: DAGVTQSPTHLIKTRGQQVTLRCSPISGHKSVSWYQQVLGQGPQFIFQYYEKEERGRGNFPDRFSARQFPNYSSELNVNALLLGDSALYLCASSLVGQGARGQYFGPGTRLTVT.

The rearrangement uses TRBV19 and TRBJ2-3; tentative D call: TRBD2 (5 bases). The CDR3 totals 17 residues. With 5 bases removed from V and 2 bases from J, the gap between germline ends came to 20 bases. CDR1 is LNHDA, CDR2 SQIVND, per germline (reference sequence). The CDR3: CASSSSGLALLTDTQYF. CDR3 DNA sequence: TGTGCCAGTAGTTCCAGCGGTCTTGCCCTCCTCACAGATACGCAGTATTTT.

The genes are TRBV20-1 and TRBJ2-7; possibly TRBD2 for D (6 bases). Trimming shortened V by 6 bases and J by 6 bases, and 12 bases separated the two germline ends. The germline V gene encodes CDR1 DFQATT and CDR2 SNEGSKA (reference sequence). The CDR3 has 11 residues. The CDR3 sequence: CSATYGGEQYF. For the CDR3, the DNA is TGCAGTGCAACGTACGGGGGCGAGCAGTACTTC.

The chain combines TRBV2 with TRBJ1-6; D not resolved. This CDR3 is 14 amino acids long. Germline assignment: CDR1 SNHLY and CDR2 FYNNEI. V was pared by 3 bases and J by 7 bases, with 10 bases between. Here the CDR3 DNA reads TGTGCCAGCAGTGATAACCCGAGGAATTCACCCCTCCACTTT. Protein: CASSDNPRNSPLHF.

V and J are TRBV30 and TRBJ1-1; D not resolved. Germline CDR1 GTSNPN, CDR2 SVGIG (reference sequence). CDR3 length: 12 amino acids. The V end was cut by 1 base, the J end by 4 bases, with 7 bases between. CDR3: CAWSGQRTEAFF. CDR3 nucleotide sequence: TGTGCCTGGAGTGGGCAACGCACTGAAGCTTTCTTT.